Listed here are 19 T cell receptor beta chains from one sample, sequenced in a study of regulatory T cells in long-lasting Graves disease (dated by TCRdb to the early 2020s). Libraries came from multiplex PCR. The sequencer listed for this sample is Illumina HiSeq 4000. To build TCR beta libraries, CDR3 regions were amplified by Arm-PCR using iRepertoire HTBI primers. TCRdb reprocessed the public reads (quality trimming at Q25 with fastp, clone calling with MiXCR) and kept in-frame beta chains. Rows are unified per CDR3 protein, each entry keeping the most common DNA and genes. This sample gives roughly 400,000 distinct CDR3 sequences in total; about 20% of them show up just once. The top ten clonotypes cover about a fifth of the sample. Interpreted using the paper, the time point label stands for: persistent/refractory GD, antithyroid drugs over 5 years with positive TRAb. RNA was extracted from PBMCs in TRIzol for both TCR sequencing and RNA sequencing.

The sequencing used peripheral blood mononuclear cells (PBMCs), collected when the disease was refractory, from a patient treated with antithyroid drugs. Source of these receptors: a female donor with Graves disease.

The chain employs TRBV12-5 and TRBJ2-2; D may match TRBD1 or TRBD2 (5 bases each). Trimming shortened V by 6 bases and J by 0 bases, and 11 bases separated the two germline ends. CDR1 and CDR2 from the germline V gene are LGHNT and FRNRAP. The CDR3 is 15 residues long. CDR3 in DNA: TGTGCTAGTGGAACGGGACCCACGAACACCGGGGAGCTGTTTTTT. Protein: CASGTGPTNTGELFF.

This clonotype showed up just once. The chain combines TRBV12-3 or TRBV12-4 with TRBJ2-1, with a possible D match to TRBD2 (6 bases). This CDR3 is built from 12 residues. Trimming cost V 3 bases and J 9 bases, with 9 bases left between them. The CDR3 sequence is CASSFGGAEQFF. The DNA for the CDR3 is TGTGCCAGCAGTTTCGGCGGGGCTGAGCAGTTCTTC.

This clonotype was counted ten times or more. The CDR3 nucleotides are TGTGCCAGCGCCATTAAAGGGGACAGGTGGGGTTACGAGCAGTACTTC. It specifies CASAIKGDRWGYEQYF. J is TRBJ2-7 and V is TRBV27; 8 bases are a match to TRBD1. Germline CDR1 reads MNHEY; CDR2 reads SMNVEV (reference sequence). This CDR3 has 16 amino acids. The trim removed 8 bases at V and 4 bases at J, leaving 16 bases unmatched.

This clonotype was seen many times. V usage is TRBV12-3 or TRBV12-4 and J usage is TRBJ1-6; no firm D call. Trimming took 4 bases from V and 9 from J, leaving 10 bases between them. This CDR3 has 13 residues. CDR3 in amino acids: CASSSQPRSPLHF. The CDR3 DNA follows: TGTGCCAGCAGTTCACAGCCACGTTCACCCCTCCACTTT.

Only a few counts were recorded for this clonotype. The J gene is TRBJ2-1, the V gene TRBV7-9; D not resolved. The V gene's germline CDR1 is SEHNR and CDR2 FQNEAQ (reference sequence). The CDR3 sequence is 12 residues long. The ends were cut back, 3 bases at V and 10 bases at J, with 10 bases in the middle. The CDR3 region is CASSFLGEEQFF. The CDR3 DNA reads TGTGCCAGCAGCTTCCTCGGCGAGGAGCAGTTCTTC.

This clonotype was picked up a small number of times. This chain joins TRBV5-1 and TRBJ2-5; D unresolved. V lost 0 bases to trimming and J lost 1 base, with 10 bases between them. Germline-derived CDR1 and CDR2 are SGHRS and YFSETQ. This CDR3 is 15 amino acids long. The CDR3 spells CASSLGSVSQETQYF. The CDR3 region has the DNA TGCGCCAGCAGCTTGGGATCGGTTTCCCAAGAGACCCAGTACTTC.

This clonotype came up many times. V is TRBV28 and J is TRBJ2-5, with D perhaps assigned TRBD1 or TRBD2 (5 bases each). Trimming stripped 8 bases from V and 5 bases from J, with 21 bases between. The germline gives CDR1 MDHEN, CDR2 SYDVKM. The CDR3 extends over 15 amino acids. The DNA of the CDR3 is TGTGCCAGCTGTCAGGGACGATACCCCGGGGAGACCCAGTACTTC. Protein sequence: CASCQGRYPGETQYF.

In its sample, this clonotype was seen many times. The chain employs TRBV28 and TRBJ1-4, with 8 nucleotides matching TRBD1. The CDR3 extends over 16 amino acids. With 5 bases clipped from V and 4 bases from J, the junction kept 9 bases outside the gene matches. The germline gives CDR1 MDHEN, CDR2 SYDVKM. The CDR3 loop reads CASSKALGQDNEKLFF. In DNA, the CDR3 is TGTGCCAGCAGTAAGGCCTTGGGACAGGATAATGAAAAACTGTTTTTT.

This clonotype was recorded a few times. V gene TRBV10-2 combines with J gene TRBJ1-5, with D unresolved. Trimming cost V 3 bases and J 2 bases, with 8 bases left between them. The length of the CDR3 is 14 residues. The germline V gene has CDR1 WSHSY and CDR2 SAAADI. The CDR3 region is CASSDGSGNQPQHF. The CDR3 DNA reads TGCGCCAGCAGTGACGGGTCTGGCAATCAGCCCCAGCATTTT.

The chain combines TRBV4-1 with TRBJ1-3; D gene ambiguous. Germline CDR1 MGHRA, CDR2 YSYEKL. Trimming took off 0 bases at V and 4 bases at J, with 7 bases between the two ends. The CDR3 contains 14 residues. CDR3 DNA sequence: TGCGCCAGCAGCCAAGATCGGCGGGGAAACACCATATATTTT. Translating gives CASSQDRRGNTIYF.

This clonotype was counted many times. CDR3 sequence: CSARDYVVGGETQYF. CDR3 nucleotide sequence: TGCAGTGCTAGAGATTATGTCGTCGGGGGTGAGACCCAGTACTTC. The chain links TRBV20-1 to TRBJ2-5, with a weak D call TRBD2 (6 bases). V lost 0 bases and J lost 5, with 16 bases in between. The CDR3 loop spans 15 amino acids. Germline CDR1 reads DFQATT; CDR2 reads SNEGSKA (reference sequence).

This clonotype has ten or more counts. J is TRBJ2-5 and V is TRBV28; D is unresolved. Germline V gene data show CDR1 as MDHEN and CDR2 as SYDVKM. The CDR3 sequence is 13 residues long. V was shortened by 2 bases and J by 3 bases, with 7 bases between the two germline ends. The CDR3 loop reads CASSLRQKETQYF. DNA for the CDR3: TGTGCCAGCAGTTTACGCCAGAAAGAGACCCAGTACTTC.

This clonotype was seen more than once but under ten times. This may be a read error: a much more frequent sequence differs by one nucleotide. It is likely a read error, because the conserved phenylalanine at the end of the CDR3 is missing. The rearrangement links TRBV5-1 to TRBJ1-2, with a tentative D call TRBD1 (5 bases). This CDR3 has 14 amino acids. CDR1 is SGHRS, CDR2 YFSETQ, per germline. The V end was cut by 0 bases, the J end by 2 bases, with 8 bases between. CDR3 coding DNA: TGCGCCAGCAGCTTGGAGGGGCCGAACTATGGCTACACCCTC. Its protein is CASSLEGPNYGYTL.

This clonotype has at least ten counts. CDR3 residues: CASTDGSYEQYF. CDR3 DNA: TGTGCCAGCACGGACGGAAGCTACGAGCAGTACTTC. The chain recombines TRBV12-3 or TRBV12-4 with TRBJ2-7; D remains unclear. This CDR3 has 12 amino acids. Trimming stripped 7 bases from V and 3 bases from J, with 10 bases between.

J is TRBJ2-7 and V is TRBV7-9; 8 bases are a match to TRBD2. Trimming removed 0 bases from V and 2 bases from J; junction bases left unmatched: 6. This CDR3 is 16 amino acids long. The germline CDR1 and CDR2 sequences are SEHNR and FQNEAQ (reference sequence). The CDR3 loop is CASSLATGGFTYEQYF. The CDR3, as DNA: TGTGCCAGCAGCTTAGCGACGGGGGGGTTTACCTACGAGCAGTACTTC.

This clonotype has a handful of counts. The chain employs TRBV4-3 and TRBJ2-2; perhaps TRBD1 as D (5 bases). Germline-derived CDR1 and CDR2 are LGHNA and YSLEER. The CDR3 contains 17 residues. Between the trimmed V and J ends, which lost 0 bases and 3 bases, there was a span of 14 bases. The CDR3 DNA reads as TGCGCCAGCAGCCAAGACAGGGTGGCATCGGACACCGGGGAGCTGTTTTTT. Its translation is CASSQDRVASDTGELFF.

This clonotype has at least ten counts. This sequence joins TRBV28 and TRBJ2-7; tentatively, D is TRBD1 (6 bases). Germline CDR1 and CDR2: MDHEN and SYDVKM. Trimming left V 5 bases short and J 2 bases short, with 16 bases between. The CDR3 sequence is 15 residues long. CDR3 residues: CASSPQGRSPYEQYF. As DNA, the CDR3 is TGTGCCAGCAGTCCACAGGGTAGATCTCCCTACGAGCAGTACTTC.

This clonotype showed up just a few times. This rearrangement joins TRBV24-1 to TRBJ2-2, with D perhaps matching TRBD1 (5 bases). V gave up 10 bases and J gave up 7 bases, with 9 bases separating them. This CDR3 spans 11 amino acids. Germline V CDR1 and CDR2: KGHDR, SFDVKD. The DNA of the CDR3 is TGTGCCACAGGGGTGATCGGGGAGCTGTTTTTT. It yields the protein CATGVIGELFF.

In its sample, this clonotype was seen many times. The chain carries TRBV20-1 and TRBJ2-7; 8 bases agree with TRBD1. The germline V gene has CDR1 DFQATT and CDR2 SNEGSKA (reference sequence). The CDR3 spans 13 residues. J gave up 4 bases and V 3 bases, and 5 bases lay outside the gene matches. In nucleotides, the CDR3 is TGCAGTGCTAGTACAGGGGGAATATACGAGCAGTACTTC. This sequence encodes CSASTGGIYEQYF.